This T cell receptor (beta chain) was sequenced for a study of PD-1 and CTLA-4 blockade in melanoma. The CDR3 has 13 amino acids. Germline V gene data show CDR1 as SEHNR and CDR2 as FQNEAQ (reference sequence). The V and J ends lost 1 base and 7 bases, in that order; junction bases with no gene match: 1. TCRdb's table, derived via immunoSEQ multiplex PCR, lists solely in-frame clones and lacks some. The sample holds around 21,000 clones; roughly 88% are singletons and the top ten take 6% to 8%. The chain recombines TRBV7-9 with TRBJ2-1; 7 nucleotides agree with TRBD2. The receptor comes from a human donor with melanoma. The sample consisted of CD8+ T cells from peripheral blood, taken before anti-PD-1 treatment. This CDR3 reads CASSLGRENEQFF. In nucleotides, the CDR3 is TGTGCCAGCAGCTTAGGGCGGGAGAATGAGCAGTTCTTC.